The following is a TCR beta chain sequence with its context. As processed by the authors: Estimated nucleated cell counts came from reference gene primer amplification. The repertoire was sequenced with immunoSEQ multiplex PCR; TCRdb's copy has only in-frame clones and lacks some. D and trimming were read from the DNA, whereas the V and J calls and clone size are those reported in that table. The data show over 120,000 clones, with approximately 84% seen just once and approximately 45% held by the top ten. The record originates from a study of blood T cell repertoires in COVID-19. Background on the study: The analysed material was cDNA or gDNA that came from T cells, B-cell-depleted T cells, or PBMCs.

Germline CDR1 and CDR2: SGHKS and YYEKEE (reference sequence). The CDR3 consists of 14 residues. V was shortened by 6 bases and J by 6 bases, with 15 bases between the two germline ends. Sequencing input: peripheral blood. This TCR was sampled from a human donor in a cohort sampled during active COVID-19. J is TRBJ1-4 and V is TRBV5-5, with a weak D call TRBD1 (5 bases). CDR3 loop: CASTLWGGDEKLFF. The CDR3 DNA reads TGTGCCAGCACCCTGTGGGGGGGAGATGAAAAACTGTTTTTT.